The 15 T cell receptor beta chains given below trace back to one sample, sequenced in a study of blood T cell repertoires in COVID-19. The table came from immunoSEQ multiplex PCR; TCRdb's copy has only in-frame clones and leaves some out. The sample lists some 97,000 clones, less than 95% seen once, with about 5.2% in the top ten. The sequenced material came from peripheral blood. Receptors originate from a man aged 45-65 years with acute or convalescent COVID-19.

The genes are TRBV7-2 and TRBJ2-3; 10 bases agree with TRBD2. There are 16 residues in the CDR3. The germline CDR1 and CDR2 sequences are SGHTA and FQGNSA. V shed 6 bases, J shed 6 bases, and the junction held 12 bases outside the gene matches. In nucleotides, the CDR3 is TGTGCCAGCAGTCCTACCACTCTAGCGGGAGCGGATACGCAGTATTTT. Its protein is CASSPTTLAGADTQYF.

The chain uses TRBV29-1 and TRBJ1-1; no definite D call. V lost 3 bases and J 5 bases, leaving 16 bases between the germline ends. The germline CDR1 and CDR2 sequences are SQVTM and ANQGSEA. There are 14 residues in the CDR3. CDR3 nucleotides: TGCAGCGTTGAGCGCGGGGAGGTGGGGACTGAAGCTTTCTTT. As protein: CSVERGEVGTEAFF. Combining the CDR3 with reference TRBV29-1 and TRBJ1-1 gives the whole variable domain SAVISQKPSRDICQRGTSLTIQCQVDSQVTMMFWYRQQPGQSLTLIATANQGSEATYESGFVIDKFPISRPNLTFSTLTVSNMSPEDSSIYLCSVERGEVGTEAFFGQGTRLTVV.

The chain couples TRBV7-7 to TRBJ2-2, with D possibly TRBD1 on 6 matching bases. The CDR3 is 15 amino acids. Trimming cost V 4 bases and J 0 bases, with 9 bases left between them. Germline CDR1 SSHAT, CDR2 FNYEAQ (reference sequence). In nucleotides, the CDR3 is TGTGCCAGCAGCTCCGGGACACCGAACACCGGGGAGCTGTTTTTT. Protein product: CASSSGTPNTGELFF.

The chain employs TRBV5-1 and TRBJ1-1; tentative D call: TRBD1 (6 bases). This CDR3 has 14 residues. Germline lookup yields CDR1 SGHRS and CDR2 YFSETQ. The V gene lost 5 bases and the J gene lost 7 bases, with 18 bases spanning the gap. CDR3 nucleotides: TGCGCCAGCAGGCCACGACAGGTCAGGGGTGAAGCTTTCTTT. It specifies CASRPRQVRGEAFF. The whole variable domain, filled in from reference TRBV5-1 and TRBJ1-1, reads KAGVTQTPRYLIKTRGQQVTLSCSPISGHRSVSWYQQTPGQGLQFLFEYFSETQRNKGNFPGRFSGRQFSNSRSEMNVSTLELGDSALYLCASRPRQVRGEAFFGQGTRLTVV.

V and J are TRBV19 and TRBJ1-1; maybe TRBD1 (5 bases). Germline CDR1 and CDR2: LNHDA and SQIVND (reference sequence). With 3 bases removed from V and 5 bases from J, the gap between germline ends came to 13 bases. The length of the CDR3 is 14 residues. The CDR3 coding sequence is TGTGCCAGTAGTATTAATTGGGAGGGGACTGAAGCTTTCTTT. Translation: CASSINWEGTEAFF.

This clone appeared once. This chain joins TRBV6-1 and TRBJ2-6, with a possible D match to TRBD2 (6 bases). The CDR3 consists of 15 residues. V lost 2 bases to trimming and J lost 2 bases, with 7 bases between them. Per the germline V gene, CDR1 is MNHNS and CDR2 is SASEGT. In DNA form, the CDR3 reads TGTGCCAGCAGTGAACCGGGGGCTGGGGCCAACGTCCTGACTTTC. This translates into CASSEPGAGANVLTF.

The chain employs TRBV4-3 and TRBJ2-1, with D unresolved. The V end lost 1 base, the J end lost 3 bases, and 7 bases lay between the germline ends. The germline V gene has CDR1 LGHNA and CDR2 YSLEER. The CDR3 consists of 14 residues. CDR3 in DNA: TGCGCCAGCAGCCAAGTCGAACACTACAATGAGCAGTTCTTC. Translation gives CASSQVEHYNEQFF.

The chain links TRBV30 to TRBJ2-2, with TRBD2 identical over 7 bases. Trimming took 5 bases from V and 2 from J; bases not matched to a gene: 8. The CDR3 loop spans 15 amino acids. Germline V lookup: CDR1 GTSNPN, CDR2 SVGIG (reference sequence). The CDR3 sequence is CAWDRRLANTGELFF. The DNA for the CDR3 is TGTGCCTGGGATCGACGACTAGCCAACACCGGGGAGCTGTTTTTT.

The CDR3 loop reads CASSLWGRGQETQYF. DNA for the CDR3: TGTGCCAGCAGCCTCTGGGGGCGGGGGCAAGAGACCCAGTACTTC. The gene calls are TRBV27 and TRBJ2-5; TRBD2 might be the D (7 bases). Trimming took 6 bases from V and 2 from J, leaving 16 bases between them. There are 15 residues in the CDR3. From germline, CDR1 is MNHEY and CDR2 SMNVEV (reference sequence).

The gene calls are TRBV6-2 or TRBV6-3 and TRBJ2-1; D not certain. The CDR3 is 11 residues long. V was trimmed by 3 bases and J by 5 bases, leaving 2 bases between them. Germline CDR1 MNHEY, CDR2 SVGEGT. CDR3 region: CASSYNNEQFF. The CDR3 DNA reads as TGTGCCAGCAGTTATAACAATGAGCAGTTCTTC.

This clone has more than one count but fewer than ten. The chain uses TRBV28 and TRBJ1-4, with 7 bases that match TRBD1. Germline V gene lookup returns CDR1 MDHEN and CDR2 SYDVKM. V gave up 8 bases and J gave up 7 bases; unmatched junction bases: 13. The CDR3 is 15 residues long. The CDR3 bases are TGTGCCAGCGCCCTGGGGACAGTTGGAGCTGAAAAACTGTTTTTT. Translation: CASALGTVGAEKLFF.

V gene TRBV29-1 combines with J gene TRBJ2-3, with 8 nucleotides matching TRBD1. The V gene end was trimmed by 5 bases and the J gene end by 4 bases; junction bases not matched to a gene: 8. The germline V gene has CDR1 SQVTM and CDR2 ANQGSEA. CDR3 length equals 14 residues. In DNA, the CDR3 is TGCAGCGTTCTAACGGACAGGGCCGCAGATACGCAGTATTTT. Its protein product is CSVLTDRAADTQYF.

This sequence joins TRBV10-3 and TRBJ2-2; TRBD2 aligns across 7 bases. V gave up 4 bases and J gave up 2 bases; unmatched junction bases: 7. The CDR3 contains 16 residues. From germline, CDR1 is ENHRY and CDR2 SYGVKD. CDR3 sequence (DNA): TGTGCCATCAGTGCGCGGGGAGGGGACAACACCGGGGAGCTGTTTTTT. This codes for CAISARGGDNTGELFF.

This chain links TRBV5-1 with TRBJ1-2; a weak D match, TRBD1 (5 bases). V lost 5 bases to trimming and J lost 4 bases, with 12 bases between them. The CDR3 spans 13 residues. Germline V gene data show CDR1 as SGHRS and CDR2 as YFSETQ. CDR3 region: CASSGEGSYGYTF. In DNA, the CDR3 is TGCGCCAGCAGTGGGGAGGGGAGCTATGGCTACACCTTC.

The chain's CDR3 is CASSILAGGQYF. In DNA form, the CDR3 reads TGTGCCAGCAGCATACTAGCGGGAGGGCAGTATTTT. This chain uses TRBV11-2 with TRBJ2-3, with 12 nucleotides matching TRBD2. The CDR3 length is 12 residues. Germline CDR1 and CDR2: SGHAT and FQNNGV. The trim removed 5 bases at V and 11 bases at J, leaving 2 bases unmatched.